This TCR beta chain was captured in a study of blood T cell repertoires in COVID-19. Background on the study: T cells, B-cell-depleted T cells, or PBMCs provided the cDNA or gDNA that served as material.

The assay was immunoSEQ multiplex PCR, and TCRdb's table has in-frame clones only and misses some. The sample has about 110,000 clones, approximately 90% seen once. In germline, CDR1 is MNHEY, CDR2 SVGEGT. The CDR3 has 16 amino acids. V dropped 5 bases and J dropped 1; count of bases not matched to a gene: 11. Sequencing was carried out using peripheral blood. This sequence joins TRBV6-2 or TRBV6-3 and TRBJ2-7; TRBD2 aligns across 7 bases. This TCR was recovered from a woman between 45 and 60 years old with acute or convalescent COVID-19. CDR3 bases: TGTGCCAGCAGTCGGGTTCTAGCGGAAAAGTCCTACGAGCAGTACTTC. Its protein product is CASSRVLAEKSYEQYF.